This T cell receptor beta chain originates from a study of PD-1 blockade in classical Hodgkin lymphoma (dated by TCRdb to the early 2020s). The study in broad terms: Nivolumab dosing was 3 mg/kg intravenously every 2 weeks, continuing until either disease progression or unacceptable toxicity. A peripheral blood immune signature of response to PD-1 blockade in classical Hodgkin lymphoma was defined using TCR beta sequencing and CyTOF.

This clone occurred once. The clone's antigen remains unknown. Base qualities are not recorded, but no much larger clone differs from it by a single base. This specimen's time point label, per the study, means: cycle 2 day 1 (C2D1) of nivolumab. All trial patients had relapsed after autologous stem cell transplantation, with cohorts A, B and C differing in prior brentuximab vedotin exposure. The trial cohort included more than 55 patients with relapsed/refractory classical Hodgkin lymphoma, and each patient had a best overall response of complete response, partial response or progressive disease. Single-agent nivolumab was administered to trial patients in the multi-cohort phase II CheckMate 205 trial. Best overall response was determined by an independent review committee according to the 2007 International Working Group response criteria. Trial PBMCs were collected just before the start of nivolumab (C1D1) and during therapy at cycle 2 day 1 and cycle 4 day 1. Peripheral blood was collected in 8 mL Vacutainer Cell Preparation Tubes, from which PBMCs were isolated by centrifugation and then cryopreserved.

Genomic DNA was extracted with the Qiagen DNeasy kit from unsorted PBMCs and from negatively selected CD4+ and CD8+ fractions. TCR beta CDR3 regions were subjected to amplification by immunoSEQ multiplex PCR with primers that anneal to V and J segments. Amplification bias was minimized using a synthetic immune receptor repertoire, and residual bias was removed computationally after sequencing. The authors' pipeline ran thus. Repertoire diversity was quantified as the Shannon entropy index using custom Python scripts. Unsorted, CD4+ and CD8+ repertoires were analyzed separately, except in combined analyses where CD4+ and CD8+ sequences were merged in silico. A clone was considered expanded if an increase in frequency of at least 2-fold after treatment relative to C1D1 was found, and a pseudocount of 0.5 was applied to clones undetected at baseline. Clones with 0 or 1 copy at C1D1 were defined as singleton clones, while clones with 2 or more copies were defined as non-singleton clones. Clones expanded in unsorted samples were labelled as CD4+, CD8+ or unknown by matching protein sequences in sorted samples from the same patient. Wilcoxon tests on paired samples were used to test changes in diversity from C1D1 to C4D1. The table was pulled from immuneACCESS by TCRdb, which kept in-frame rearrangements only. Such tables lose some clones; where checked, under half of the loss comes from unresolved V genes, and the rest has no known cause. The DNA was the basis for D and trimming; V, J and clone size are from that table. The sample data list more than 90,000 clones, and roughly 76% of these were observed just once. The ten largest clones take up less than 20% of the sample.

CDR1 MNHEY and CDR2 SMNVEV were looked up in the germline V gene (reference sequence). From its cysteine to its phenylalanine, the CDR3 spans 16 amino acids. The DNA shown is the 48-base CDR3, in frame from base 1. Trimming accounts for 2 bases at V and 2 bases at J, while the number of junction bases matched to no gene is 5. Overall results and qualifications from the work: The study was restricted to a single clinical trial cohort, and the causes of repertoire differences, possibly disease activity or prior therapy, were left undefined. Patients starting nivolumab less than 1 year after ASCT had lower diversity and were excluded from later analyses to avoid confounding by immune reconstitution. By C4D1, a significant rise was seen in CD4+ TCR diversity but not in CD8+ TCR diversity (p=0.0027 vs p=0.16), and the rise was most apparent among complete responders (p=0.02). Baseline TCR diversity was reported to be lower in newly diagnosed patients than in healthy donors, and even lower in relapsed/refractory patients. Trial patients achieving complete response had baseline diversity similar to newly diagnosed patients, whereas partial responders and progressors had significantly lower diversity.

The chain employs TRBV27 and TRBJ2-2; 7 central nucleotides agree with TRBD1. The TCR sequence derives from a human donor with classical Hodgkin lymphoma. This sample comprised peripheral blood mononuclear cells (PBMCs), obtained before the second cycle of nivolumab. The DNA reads TGTGCCAGCAGTTTAGTAGGGACAGCCAACACCGGGGAGCTGTTTTTT. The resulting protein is CASSLVGTANTGELFF.